These 17 T cell receptor beta chains share one sample of origin, sequenced in a study of blood T cells in healthy people across ages. Using a J-beta primer mix together with a sample-barcoded 5' primer, a second PCR was run for about 6 to 11 cycles. Each CDR3 protein gets one entry after TCRdb re-called the 5' RACE reads with MiXCR. This table holds around 780,000 distinct CDR3 sequences, just over 55% found once. Sequencing used blood. The receptors were gathered from a man aged 40-49 years in good health.

CDR3 sequence reads: CSARSNMGDRQETQYF. CDR3 in DNA: TGCAGTGCTAGATCCAACATGGGGGACCGACAAGAGACCCAGTACTTC. The chain links TRBV20-1 to TRBJ2-5; perhaps D is TRBD1 or TRBD2 (5 bases each). The CDR3 consists of 16 residues. The ends were cut back, 2 bases at V and 2 bases at J, with 18 bases in the middle. The germline V gene has CDR1 DFQATT and CDR2 SNEGSKA (reference sequence).

The V and J genes are TRBV25-1 and TRBJ2-7, with a weak D call TRBD1 (7 bases). Germline loops: CDR1 MGHDK, CDR2 SYGVNS. Trimming took 9 bases from V and 0 from J, leaving 15 bases between them. This CDR3 region has 14 residues. The CDR3 bases are TGTGCCAGTGAGGGCAGGGGGGTCTCCTACGAGCAGTACTTC. Protein product: CASEGRGVSYEQYF.

The chain links TRBV20-1 to TRBJ2-7, with TRBD1 matching 10 bases. With 4 bases clipped from V and 6 bases from J, the junction kept 12 bases outside the gene matches. Germline V CDR1 and CDR2: DFQATT, SNEGSKA (reference sequence). The CDR3 totals 15 residues. CDR3 sequence (DNA): TGCAGTGCTATCCATCCCAGACAGGGGGCACGCGAGCAGTACTTC. It codes for CSAIHPRQGAREQYF.

This clonotype turned up a few times. This rearrangement joins TRBV28 to TRBJ2-7, with D possibly TRBD1 on 6 matching bases. The germline V gene has CDR1 MDHEN and CDR2 SYDVKM. V gave up 6 bases and J gave up 1 base, with 16 bases separating them. CDR3 length: 15 residues. The CDR3 region has the DNA TGTGCCAGCAGCAACAACAGGGAGTGGTCCTACGAGCAGTACTTC. This gives the protein CASSNNREWSYEQYF.

This clonotype was picked up a small number of times. CDR3: CASSLSSGQGSQTQYF. The CDR3 bases are TGCGCCAGCAGCTTGAGTTCGGGACAGGGATCTCAGACCCAGTACTTC. V is TRBV5-1 and J is TRBJ2-5, with 9 positions matching TRBD1. With 1 base clipped from V and 6 bases from J, the junction kept 10 bases outside the gene matches. This CDR3 spans 16 amino acids. Germline CDR1 SGHRS, CDR2 YFSETQ. Variable domain in full (rest from reference TRBV5-1 and TRBJ2-5): KAGVTQTPRYLIKTRGQQVTLSCSPISGHRSVSWYQQTPGQGLQFLFEYFSETQRNKGNFPGRFSGRQFSNSRSEMNVSTLELGDSALYLCASSLSSGQGSQTQYFGPGTRLLVL.

The gene calls are TRBV12-3 or TRBV12-4 and TRBJ1-4; D may be TRBD1 (6 bases). The CDR3 sequence is 15 residues long. V lost 8 bases, J lost 4 bases, and 17 bases lay in between. Written as DNA, the CDR3 is TGTGCCAGCGCTACGCGGGGGCGCGGTAATGAAAAACTGTTTTTT. Translation: CASATRGRGNEKLFF.

V and J are TRBV27 and TRBJ2-3; no definite D call. The CDR3 totals 11 residues. V was cut by 4 bases and J by 11 bases, with 10 bases left in between. Germline-derived CDR1 and CDR2 are MNHEY and SMNVEV (reference sequence). The CDR3 region has the DNA TGTGCCAGCAGTTCCGGTCTTAGGCAGTATTTT. Its translation: CASSSGLRQYF.

The chain couples TRBV7-9 to TRBJ2-7; D is possibly TRBD1 (6 bases). Germline CDR1 and CDR2: SEHNR and FQNEAQ (reference sequence). Trimming stripped 2 bases from V and 0 bases from J, with 14 bases between. This CDR3 has 16 residues. CDR3 bases: TGTGCCAGCAGCTTATACGGACAGAGTGACTCCTACGAGCAGTACTTC. The encoded protein is CASSLYGQSDSYEQYF.

Only a few counts were recorded for this clonotype. V and J are TRBV4-1 and TRBJ2-1; perhaps TRBD1 as D (6 bases). Trimming left V 6 bases short and J 8 bases short, with 8 bases between. Germline values: CDR1 MGHRA, CDR2 YSYEKL. The CDR3 is 11 residues long. CDR3 sequence (DNA): TGCGCCAGCAGGTCAGGGGATGAGCAGTTCTTC. Its translation is CASRSGDEQFF.

This chain connects TRBV11-2 to TRBJ2-5; 8 bases match TRBD2. Germline V gene data show CDR1 as SGHAT and CDR2 as FQNNGV. J was trimmed by 5 bases and V by 4 bases; bases with no gene match: 9. This CDR3 has 15 residues. The CDR3, as DNA: TGTGCCAGCAGCTCGAGCGGGAGTCCTGGTGAGACCCAGTACTTC. Encoded protein: CASSSSGSPGETQYF.

V is TRBV9 and J is TRBJ2-7, with TRBD2 as a possible D gene (6 bases). Trimming shortened V by 3 bases and J by 7 bases, and 17 bases separated the two germline ends. The CDR3 runs 14 residues. Per germline, CDR1 SGDLS and CDR2 YYNGEE. As DNA, the CDR3 is TGTGCCAGCAGCGCCGCCCGGAGGGTTGATGAGCAGTACTTC. Amino acids: CASSAARRVDEQYF.

The chain is built from TRBV13 and TRBJ2-3; D gene unclear. Per the germline V gene, CDR1 is PRHDT and CDR2 is FYEKMQ (reference sequence). This CDR3 has 18 residues. V was pared by 1 base and J by 3 bases, with 20 bases between. This chain's CDR3 is CASSLVFRSSSWTDTQYF. CDR3 in DNA: TGTGCCAGCAGCTTAGTGTTTCGCAGTTCCTCTTGGACAGATACGCAGTATTTT. The variable domain in full, completed from reference TRBV13 and TRBJ2-3, reads AAGVIQSPRHLIKEKRETATLKCYPIPRHDTVYWYQQGPGQDPQFLISFYEKMQSDKGSIPDRFSAQQFSDYHSELNMSSLELGDSALYFCASSLVFRSSSWTDTQYFGPGTRLTVL.

The sample holds a few counts of this clonotype. This chain connects TRBV7-9 to TRBJ1-2; D remains unclear. The germline gives CDR1 SEHNR, CDR2 FQNEAQ (reference sequence). The CDR3 loop spans 14 amino acids. V lost 3 bases, J lost 4 bases, and 12 bases lay in between. CDR3 region: CASSFWEESYGYTF. CDR3 nucleotides: TGTGCCAGCAGCTTCTGGGAAGAGAGCTATGGCTACACCTTC. The whole variable domain, remainder taken from reference TRBV7-9 and TRBJ1-2, is DTGVSQNPRHKITKRGQNVTFRCDPISEHNRLYWYRQTLGQGPEFLTYFQNEAQLEKSRLLSDRFSAERPKGSFSTLEIQRTEQGDSAMYLCASSFWEESYGYTFGSGTRLTVV.

The rearrangement joins TRBV5-1 to TRBJ1-1, with TRBD1 matching over 9 bases. The CDR3 spans 14 residues. Trimming cost V 0 bases and J 8 bases; bases outside gene matches: 5. Per the germline V gene, CDR1 is SGHRS and CDR2 is YFSETQ. The CDR3: CASSLGQGTGEAFF. The CDR3, as DNA: TGCGCCAGCAGCTTGGGTCAAGGGACAGGGGAAGCTTTCTTT.

The rearrangement uses TRBV14 and TRBJ2-1, with a tentative D call TRBD1 (5 bases). CDR1 is SGHDN and CDR2 is FVKESK in the germline V gene. The CDR3 totals 13 residues. Trimming took off 2 bases at V and 8 bases at J, with 10 bases between the two ends. Written as DNA, the CDR3 is TGTGCCAGCAGCCAACCCAGGGTCCATGAGCAGTTCTTC. Translation gives CASSQPRVHEQFF. The full variable domain, in which reference TRBV14 and TRBJ2-1 provide the parts outside the CDR3, is EAGVTQFPSHSVIEKGQTVTLRCDPISGHDNLYWYRRVMGKEIKFLLHFVKESKQDESGMPNNRFLAERTGGTYSTLKVQPAELEDSGVYFCASSQPRVHEQFFGPGTRLTVL.

To note about this clonotype: This may stem from a read error, because a much larger clone lies one nucleotide away. The V and J genes are TRBV15 and TRBJ1-1, with 11 positions matching TRBD1. Germline V gene data show CDR1 as LNHNV and CDR2 as YYDKDF (reference sequence). The CDR3 is 15 amino acids. This chain's CDR3 is CAASSEPGQGAEAFF. CDR3 in DNA: TGTGCCGCCAGCAGTGAACCGGGACAGGGGGCTGAAGCTTTCTTT.

The rearrangement links TRBV20-1 to TRBJ2-5; tentative D call: TRBD2 (5 bases). Trimming removed 1 base from V and 1 base from J, with 16 bases in between. The germline V gene encodes CDR1 DFQATT and CDR2 SNEGSKA (reference sequence). The CDR3 has 16 amino acids. The CDR3 DNA is TGCAGTGCTAGAGTCGTGTCAAGCGGTTCCCAAGAGACCCAGTACTTC. This codes for CSARVVSSGSQETQYF.